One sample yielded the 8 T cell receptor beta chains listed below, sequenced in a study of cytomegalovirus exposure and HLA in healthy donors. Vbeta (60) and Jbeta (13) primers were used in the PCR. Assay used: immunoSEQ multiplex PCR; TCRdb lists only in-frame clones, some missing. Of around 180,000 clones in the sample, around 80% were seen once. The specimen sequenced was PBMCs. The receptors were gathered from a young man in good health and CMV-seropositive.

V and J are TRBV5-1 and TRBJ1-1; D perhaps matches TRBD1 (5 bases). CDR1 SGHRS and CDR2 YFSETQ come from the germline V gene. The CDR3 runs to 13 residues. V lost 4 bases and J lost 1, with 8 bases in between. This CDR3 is CASSVTGNTEAFF. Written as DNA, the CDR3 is TGCGCCAGCAGCGTTACAGGGAACACTGAAGCTTTCTTT.

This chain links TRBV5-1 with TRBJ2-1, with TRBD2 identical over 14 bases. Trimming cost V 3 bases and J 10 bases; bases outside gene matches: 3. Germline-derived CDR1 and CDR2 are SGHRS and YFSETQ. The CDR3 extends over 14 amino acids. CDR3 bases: TGCGCCAGCAGCTCAGGACTAGCGGGAGGAGAGCAGTTCTTC. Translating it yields CASSSGLAGGEQFF.

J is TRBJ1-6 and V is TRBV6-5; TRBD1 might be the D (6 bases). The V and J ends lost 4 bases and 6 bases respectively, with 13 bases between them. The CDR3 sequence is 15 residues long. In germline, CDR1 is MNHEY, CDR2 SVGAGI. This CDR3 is CASSSTGHFNSPLHF. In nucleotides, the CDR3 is TGTGCCAGCAGTTCCACGGGACATTTTAATTCACCCCTCCACTTT.

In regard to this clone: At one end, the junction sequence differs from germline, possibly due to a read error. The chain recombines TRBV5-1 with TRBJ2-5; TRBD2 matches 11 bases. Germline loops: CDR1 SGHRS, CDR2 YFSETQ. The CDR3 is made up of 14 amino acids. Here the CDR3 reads CASSSTSGAETRYF. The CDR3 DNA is TGCGCCAGCAGCTCGACTAGCGGGGCTGAGACCCGGTACTTC.

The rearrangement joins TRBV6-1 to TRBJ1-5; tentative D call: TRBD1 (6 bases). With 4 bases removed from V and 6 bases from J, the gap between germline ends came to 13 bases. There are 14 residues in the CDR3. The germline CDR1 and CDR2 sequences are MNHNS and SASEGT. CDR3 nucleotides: TGTGCCAGCAGTGCAGAGGGGGGGAGTCAGCCCCAGCATTTT. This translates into CASSAEGGSQPQHF.

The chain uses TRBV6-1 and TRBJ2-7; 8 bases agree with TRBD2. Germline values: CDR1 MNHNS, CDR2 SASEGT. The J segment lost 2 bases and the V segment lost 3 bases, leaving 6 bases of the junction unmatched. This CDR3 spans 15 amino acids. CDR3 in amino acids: CASSDLAGLTYEQYF. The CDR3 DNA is TGTGCCAGCAGTGATTTAGCGGGATTGACCTACGAGCAGTACTTC.

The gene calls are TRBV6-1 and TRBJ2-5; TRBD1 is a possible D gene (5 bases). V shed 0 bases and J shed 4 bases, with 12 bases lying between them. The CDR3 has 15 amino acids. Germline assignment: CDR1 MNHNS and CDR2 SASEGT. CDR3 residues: CASSEAGGRGETQYF. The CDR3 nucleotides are TGTGCCAGCAGTGAAGCTGGTGGAAGGGGAGAGACCCAGTACTTC.

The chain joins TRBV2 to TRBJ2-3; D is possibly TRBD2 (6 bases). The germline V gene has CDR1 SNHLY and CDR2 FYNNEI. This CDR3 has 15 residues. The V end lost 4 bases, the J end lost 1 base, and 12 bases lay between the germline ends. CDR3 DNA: TGTGCCAGCAGTGGAGGGCGGGACCGCACAGATACGCAGTATTTT. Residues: CASSGGRDRTDTQYF.